The clone carrying this T cell receptor (beta chain) was seen more than once but under ten times. These data belong to a study of identical twins. Germline V CDR1 and CDR2: MNHEY, SVGEGT. With 5 bases clipped from V and 1 base from J, the junction kept 11 bases outside the gene matches. The CDR3 extends over 16 amino acids. TCRdb re-called the 5' RACE reads through MiXCR, storing one row per CDR3 protein. The sample lists hundreds of thousands of distinct CDR3 sequences, 8.6% occurring once. A further study also used this sample, focusing on yellow fever vaccine responses in identical twins.

The genes are TRBV6-2 or TRBV6-3 and TRBJ2-7; 7 bases map to TRBD2. This TCR was sampled from a woman aged 18 to 35 in good health. Specimen: PBMCs. CDR3 residues: CASSRIPGLSSYEQYF. The CDR3 region has the DNA TGTGCCAGCAGTCGAATCCCGGGACTATCTTCCTACGAGCAGTACTTC.